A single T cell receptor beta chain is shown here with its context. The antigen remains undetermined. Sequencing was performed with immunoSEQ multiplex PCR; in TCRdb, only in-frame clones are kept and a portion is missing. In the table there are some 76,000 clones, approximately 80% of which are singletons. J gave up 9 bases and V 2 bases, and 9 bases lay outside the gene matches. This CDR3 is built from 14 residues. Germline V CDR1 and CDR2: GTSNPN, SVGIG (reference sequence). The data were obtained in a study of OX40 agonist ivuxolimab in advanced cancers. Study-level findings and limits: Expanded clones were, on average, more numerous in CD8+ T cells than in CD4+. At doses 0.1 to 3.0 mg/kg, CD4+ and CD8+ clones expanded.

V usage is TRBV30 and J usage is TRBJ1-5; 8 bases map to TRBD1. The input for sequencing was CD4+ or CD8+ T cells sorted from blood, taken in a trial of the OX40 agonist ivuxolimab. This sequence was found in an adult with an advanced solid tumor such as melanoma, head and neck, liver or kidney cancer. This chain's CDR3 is CAWSPRQGNAPQHF. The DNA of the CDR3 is TGTGCCTGGAGTCCCCGACAGGGGAACGCGCCCCAGCATTTT.